This TCR beta chain was captured by sequencing in a study of response to subunit inactivated influenza vaccine (dated by TCRdb to 2016 to 2019). With regard to the full study: Deep quantitative T cell receptor repertoire profiling was used in the study to track responses to a trivalent subunit inactivated influenza vaccine. Broad study findings and their caveats: According to the authors, only a limited number of new T cells may be recruited by each seasonal influenza vaccination.

The library was prepared using RT-PCR. TCRdb records Illumina HiSeq 2500 as the sequencer. The public reads were quality trimmed at Q25 with fastp and then assembled into clones with MiXCR by TCRdb, keeping productive beta chains. Each entry merges the rows of one CDR3 protein and shows their most common DNA and genes. This sample holds roughly 500,000 distinct CDR3 sequences; approximately 15% were observed only once. The ten most abundant clones make up approximately 3% of the sample. With respect to this clonotype: Its binding antigen is unknown. No much larger clonotype is one base removed from it; base qualities were not supplied.

The germline V gene specifies SGHVS as CDR1 and FQNEAQ as CDR2. From the cysteine through the phenylalanine, the CDR3 covers 14 amino acids. This entry keeps only the CDR3 DNA: 42 bases, framed from base 1. V sheds 3 bases and J sheds 14 bases, leaving 17 bases between their ends. This TCR was recovered from a man between 50 and 75 years old who received an inactivated influenza vaccine. Donor details come from another sample of the same person, matched by shared clones. The source was CD4+ T cells sorted from PBMCs, collected about 24 months after vaccination. The sequence joins TRBV7-8 to TRBJ1-6, with a tentative D gene TRBD1 over 5 matching bases. The CDR3 loop reads CASSLNPGSNSLHF. Here is the DNA: TGTGCCAGCAGCTTGAACCCAGGGTCAAACTCCCTCCACTTT.